Following are 20 T cell receptor beta chains from one sample sequenced in a study of blood T cells in healthy people across ages. A second about 6 to 12 cycle PCR used barcoded and J-beta primers. Via MiXCR, TCRdb re-called the 5' RACE reads, giving one row per CDR3 protein. Of 910,000 or so distinct CDR3 sequences listed, 51% are singletons. Material: blood. These receptor sequences come from a woman aged 60-75 years in good health.

This chain joins TRBV14 and TRBJ2-7; a weak D match, TRBD1 (5 bases). The germline V gene has CDR1 SGHDN and CDR2 FVKESK. This CDR3 region has 15 residues. V lost 3 bases and J lost 0, with 12 bases in between. CDR3: CASSQLQAYSYEQYF. The CDR3 nucleotides read TGTGCCAGCAGCCAGTTACAGGCCTACTCCTACGAGCAGTACTTC.

V usage is TRBV7-9 and J usage is TRBJ2-7, with TRBD2 identical over 7 bases. Looked up from germline, CDR1 is SEHNR and CDR2 is FQNEAQ (reference sequence). With V trimmed by 5 bases and J by 3 bases, 13 bases remained unmatched. The CDR3 covers 16 residues. CDR3: CASSRGPGLTIYEQYF. The DNA for the CDR3 is TGTGCCAGCAGCCGCGGACCGGGACTAACGATCTACGAGCAGTACTTC.

CDR3 amino acids: CASTEIRGIQETQYF. CDR3 coding DNA: TGTGCCAGCACCGAGATCAGGGGAATTCAAGAGACCCAGTACTTC. The V and J genes are TRBV7-2 and TRBJ2-5, with a weak D call TRBD1 (6 bases). Trimming took 7 bases from V and 2 from J, leaving 17 bases between them. The CDR3 has 15 amino acids. Germline V gene data show CDR1 as SGHTA and CDR2 as FQGNSA.

The genes are TRBV20-1 and TRBJ1-1; no clear D. This CDR3 has 12 amino acids. V lost 4 bases to trimming and J lost 6 bases, with 12 bases between them. CDR1 is DFQATT, CDR2 SNEGSKA, per germline (reference sequence). This CDR3 reads CSAISGFSEAFF. CDR3 sequence (DNA): TGCAGTGCTATTTCTGGGTTTTCTGAAGCTTTCTTT.

This clonotype was seen just once. The chain couples TRBV10-1 to TRBJ2-3; the match to TRBD2 covers 13 bases. The germline gives CDR1 WNHNN, CDR2 SYGVQD (reference sequence). The CDR3 contains 16 residues. Germline trimming cut 2 bases from V and 6 bases from J; bases unmatched to any gene: 5. This chain's CDR3 is CASSETSGRARDTQYF. CDR3 DNA sequence: TGCGCCAGCAGTGAGACTAGCGGGAGGGCCCGGGATACGCAGTATTTT.

J is TRBJ2-3 and V is TRBV15, with 10 nucleotides matching TRBD1. This CDR3 has 15 residues. Germline V lookup: CDR1 LNHNV, CDR2 YYDKDF (reference sequence). The V segment lost 1 base and the J segment 5 bases; nucleotides outside the gene matches: 3. The CDR3 is CATSRGTGGRDTQYF. CDR3 in DNA: TGTGCCACCAGCAGAGGGACAGGGGGTCGAGATACGCAGTATTTT.

This chain joins TRBV7-3 and TRBJ2-1; the D gene is possibly TRBD2 (6 bases). CDR1 is SGHTA and CDR2 is FQGTGA in the germline V gene. The CDR3 runs 15 residues. V lost 0 bases and J 5 bases, leaving 11 bases between the germline ends. The CDR3 nucleotides are TGTGCCAGCAGCTTAACGGGGGACTCGAACAATGAGCAGTTCTTC. Translating it yields CASSLTGDSNNEQFF.

The chain links TRBV19 to TRBJ2-1; 8 nucleotides agree with TRBD2. CDR3 length equals 14 residues. V lost 8 bases to trimming and J lost 5 bases; unmatched junction nucleotides: 8. Germline V gene lookup returns CDR1 LNHDA and CDR2 SQIVND (reference sequence). Here the CDR3 reads CASDVSGAHNEQFF. The CDR3 region has the DNA TGTGCCAGTGACGTTAGCGGGGCCCACAATGAGCAGTTCTTC.

This clonotype was observed a few times. V usage is TRBV9 and J usage is TRBJ2-3; a possible D gene is TRBD2 (6 bases). V lost 4 bases, J lost 9 bases, and 12 bases lay in between. The CDR3 sequence is 12 residues long. Germline V gene sequence: CDR1 SGDLS, CDR2 YYNGEE. This CDR3 reads CASSPGGGTQYF. In DNA, the CDR3 is TGTGCCAGCAGCCCCGGGGGAGGAACGCAGTATTTT.

The J gene is TRBJ1-2, the V gene TRBV27; a weak D match, TRBD1 (5 bases). Trimming took 5 bases from V and 4 from J, leaving 26 bases between them. Germline CDR1 reads MNHEY; CDR2 reads SMNVEV (reference sequence). This CDR3 region has 18 residues. This chain's CDR3 is CASSPRGRLGGSLYGYTF. The CDR3 nucleotides read TGTGCCAGCAGTCCCCGGGGCCGACTCGGTGGCAGCCTCTATGGCTACACCTTC.

This chain joins TRBV27 and TRBJ2-3, with no clear D. Per germline, CDR1 MNHEY and CDR2 SMNVEV (reference sequence). There are 17 residues in the CDR3. V dropped 7 bases and J dropped 6 bases, with 26 bases sitting between them. CDR3 coding DNA: TGTGCCAGCACCTGGCCAGACGACGGTCAAGTGACGGATACGCAGTATTTT. The encoded protein is CASTWPDDGQVTDTQYF.

The J gene is TRBJ2-7, the V gene TRBV4-1; the match to TRBD2 covers 11 bases. Germline V gives CDR1 MGHRA, CDR2 YSYEKL. J was trimmed by 4 bases and V by 8 bases; bases with no gene match: 4. This CDR3 is 13 amino acids long. The CDR3 nucleotides are TGCGCCAGCGCACTAGCGGGAGCTTACGAGCAGTACTTC. The encoded protein is CASALAGAYEQYF.

The chain has TRBV7-8 and TRBJ2-7; possibly TRBD2 for D (5 bases). The J call may be in error: the DNA end matches TRBJ2-4 better. The CDR3 loop spans 14 amino acids. The germline gives CDR1 SGHVS, CDR2 FQNEAQ. For the CDR3, the DNA is TGTGCCAGCAGCTTAGAGCGGCTCCGAAGCATTCAGTACTTC. This sequence encodes CASSLERLRSIQYF.

CDR3 residues: CASSPGLTFTDTQYF. The CDR3 DNA is TGTGCCAGCAGCCCGGGACTAACCTTCACAGATACGCAGTATTTT. V usage is TRBV7-6 and J usage is TRBJ2-3; 7 bases line up with TRBD2. The CDR3 has 15 amino acids. The germline CDR1 and CDR2 sequences are SGHVS and FNYEAQ. Trimming at V came to 5 bases and at J to 2 bases, leaving 7 bases not matched to a gene.

This clonotype has just a few counts. The rearrangement uses TRBV12-3 or TRBV12-4 and TRBJ2-3; tentative D call: TRBD1 (6 bases). The V end lost 5 bases, the J end lost 0 bases, and 15 bases lay between the germline ends. The CDR3 runs 16 residues. CDR3 residues: CASSTGTMTSTDTQYF. DNA of the CDR3: TGTGCCAGCAGTACAGGGACAATGACTAGCACAGATACGCAGTATTTT.

V is TRBV3-1 and J is TRBJ2-4; a weak D match, TRBD1 (6 bases). The CDR3 loop spans 15 amino acids. Deletions cut 4 bases from V and 2 bases from J, with 12 bases between. Germline CDR1 LGHDT, CDR2 YNNKEL (reference sequence). The CDR3 here is CASSRIQGSKNIQYF. For the CDR3, the DNA is TGTGCCAGCAGCCGGATTCAGGGGTCCAAAAACATTCAGTACTTC.

The genes are TRBV27 and TRBJ2-5, with 7 bases that match TRBD2. The last part of the DNA fits TRBJ2-7 better; the J call may be wrong. Per the germline V gene, CDR1 is MNHEY and CDR2 is SMNVEV (reference sequence). The CDR3 totals 16 residues. For the CDR3, the DNA is TGTGCCAGCAGTCTTACCGGGACGGGGGGTTACGACGAGCAGTACTTC. Translated, it gives CASSLTGTGGYDEQYF.

This clonotype was detected ten times or more. The chain carries TRBV7-2 and TRBJ2-3; the match to TRBD2 covers 15 bases. CDR1 SGHTA and CDR2 FQGNSA come from the germline V gene. CDR3 size: 16 residues. Losses at the gene ends were 6 bases for V and 6 bases for J; bases not matched to a gene: 7. CDR3 loop: CASRSGTSGRLDTQYF. CDR3 coding DNA: TGTGCCAGCAGGTCAGGGACTAGCGGGAGGCTGGATACGCAGTATTTT.

The chain recombines TRBV30 with TRBJ2-7; perhaps D is TRBD1 or TRBD2 (5 bases each). With 2 bases removed from V and 3 bases from J, the gap between germline ends came to 14 bases. From germline, CDR1 is GTSNPN and CDR2 SVGIG (reference sequence). The CDR3 consists of 14 residues. The CDR3 sequence: CAWSLGIGVYEQYF. DNA for the CDR3: TGTGCCTGGAGTCTCGGGATAGGGGTCTACGAGCAGTACTTC.

With respect to this clonotype: One junction end disagrees with the germline gene, perhaps due to a read error. The V and J genes are TRBV20-1 and TRBJ2-7; D is unclear. The V gene's germline CDR1 is DFQATT and CDR2 SNEGSKA (reference sequence). CDR3 length: 12 residues. CDR3 in DNA: TGCGGTGCTAGTTTAGGCTCCTACGAGCAGTACTTC. It translates to CGASLGSYEQYF.